This T cell receptor beta chain appears in the sequencing data of a study of shared clonotypes between healthy human individuals. Study overall: Each donor's CD4 naive and CD4 memory cells filled three plates apiece, CD8 naive two, and CD8 memory one.

Study outcomes and limitations: Sampling covered nothing but blood. Tissue TCR repertoires likely differ from those found in blood. When compared with the clonotypes that were shared by all four sorted-subset donors, the non-shared clonotypes turned out to have lower generation probabilities.

Comments on this clone: The target antigen is unknown.

The CDR3 spans 15 residues. V dropped 2 bases and J dropped 6; count of bases not matched to a gene: 4. Germline CDR1 reads SQVTM; CDR2 reads ANQGSEA. Sorted-subset replicate PCRs used 150 to 200 ng DNA, 30,000 or so T cell genomes. Here immunoSEQ multiplex PCR was the method, and the copy in TCRdb shows in-frame clones only, minus some. The repertoire consists of under 1,900,000 clones, with less than 99% occurring once and the leading ten covering 0.36%. Material: naive CD4+ T cells sorted from blood. Noted subset: CD45RA+ positively selected. V and J are TRBV29-1 and TRBJ2-1; 13 bases agree with TRBD2. This sequence originates from a man aged 25 to 45 in good health. This CDR3 reads CSVERTSGRGNEQFF. In DNA, the CDR3 is TGCAGCGTTGAAAGGACTAGCGGGAGAGGCAATGAGCAGTTCTTC.